This T cell receptor beta chain originates from a study of regulatory T cells in long-lasting Graves disease (dated by TCRdb to the early 2020s). For the wider study: Patients with newly diagnosed Graves' disease had been on antithyroid drugs for under 3 months. This study used TCR sequencing and RNA sequencing of peripheral blood to compare persistent Graves' disease patients against newly diagnosed Graves' disease patients. The study was conducted in China and was registered as a clinical trial. TCR sequencing covered around 13 persistent and around 20 newly diagnosed Graves' disease patients, some 35 samples in total. Beyond this particular receptor, the publication reports: The study examined only peripheral blood because the primary lesion, thyroid tissue, could not be accessed. Only the TCR beta chain was sequenced and analyzed. The authors noted that the small sample size was a limitation that may lower accuracy. Patients with persistent disease shared more public clonotypes (under 3,000) than newly diagnosed patients did (roughly 970). Compared with newly diagnosed patients, patients with persistent Graves' disease had lower TCR Shannon entropy and fewer highly expanded clones, which suggests clonal expansion.

A note on this clonotype: Its antigen has not been determined. One base separates it from a far larger clone, so it is likely a read error.

Interpreted using the paper, the time point label stands for: newly diagnosed GD, antithyroid drugs for less than 3 months. For both TCR sequencing and RNA sequencing, RNA was extracted from PBMCs using TRIzol. The diagnosis of Graves' disease followed American Thyroid Association guidelines. Recruitment of patients was carried out at an endocrinology department in Xi'an, China. Each patient gave approximately 9.7 milliliters of peripheral blood, collected in an EDTA anticoagulant tube. PBMCs were isolated by Ficoll Paque Plus density gradient separation without further T cell sorting. An Agilent 2100 Bioanalyzer and agarose gel were used to check RNA quality, while a NanoDrop 2000 measured RNA concentration. The library came from multiplex PCR. Reads for this sample came from an Illumina HiSeq 4000. CDR3 regions were amplified by Arm-PCR with iRepertoire HTBI primers to construct TCR beta libraries. Before sequencing, the PCR products went through gel purification. In the source study's methods: Gene usage analysis of CDR3 amino acid clonotypes relied on the roughly 58 TRBV and around 14 TRBJ segments identified across samples. COPE and FqMerger were used to merge the filtered high-quality paired reads into contigs. Contigs were aligned with BLAST to IMGT TRBV, TRBD and TRBJ reference genes, and CDR3 was defined per IMGT. Clonotypes above 0.1% frequency were classified as highly expanded clones. Shannon entropy served as the measure of repertoire diversity, while the Gini coefficient captured V-J evenness. Clonotypes shared by more than one individual were considered public. TCRdb reprocessed the public reads (quality trimming at Q25 with fastp, clone calling with MiXCR) and kept in-frame beta chains. One record per CDR3 amino acid sequence lists the most common genes and DNA. It is TCRdb's table, rather than the study itself, that gives the V and J calls and clone size. Present in this sample are about 220,000 distinct CDR3 sequences, roughly 19% of which were seen just once. The ten largest clonotypes hold about 11% of the sample.

The same data also contributed to another study, on T cells in Graves' hyperthyroidism and ophthalmopathy. As described in the second report: Graves' hyperthyroidism was defined as stable when no progression to ophthalmopathy occurred over 18 months of follow-up. Hyperthyroidism patients were newly diagnosed, with disease duration under 2 months, and aged 18 to 65 years. Exclusion was applied to patients with uncontrolled infections, other autoimmune diseases, pregnancy or lactation. Diagnoses were based on clinical symptoms, serum thyroxine and TRAb, thyroid ultrasound and orbital computed tomography. The first round of RT-PCR for the TCR CDR3 was performed with the HTBI primer set and the Qiagen OneStep RT-PCR kit. Most expanded thyroid clonotypes (frequency above 0.001) were also detected in blood, suggesting blood repertoires may reflect thyroid immune responses. Ophthalmopathy was separated from stable hyperthyroidism by a 13 V-J signature model, with approximately 85% sensitivity and 81% to 82% specificity obtained in cross-validation and 80%/75% obtained in testing. During validation, the model predicted progression to ophthalmopathy a median of about 6.3 months ahead of onset, with roughly 65% sensitivity and 72.22% specificity. To identify distinguishing TCR V-J signatures, a discovery cohort of around 100 patients was used, comprising 40 to 45 with Graves' ophthalmopathy and 55 to 65 with stable Graves' hyperthyroidism. Whether ophthalmopathy could be predicted prospectively was tested in an independent validation cohort made up of about 18 hyperthyroidism patients plus 17 patients who later progressed to ophthalmopathy. The 100 discovery patients were randomly split 7:3 into training and test sets. In more than 5 Graves' hyperthyroidism patients, the study also compared T-cell repertoires from thyroid tissue with T-cell repertoires from blood. Following sampling, methimazole starting at 30 mg daily was given to hyperthyroidism patients, and high-dose intravenous methylprednisolone was given to ophthalmopathy patients. Libraries were constructed in a second round of multiplex PCR, after which size selection and purification were carried out. Libraries were sequenced paired-end with 100 bp reads on an Illumina HiSeq2000. Raw data were processed with SOAPnuke, discarding reads with adapters, uncalled bases, mean Phred below 15, or no exact constant-primer or identifier match. COPE v1.2.5 was used to merge the high-quality paired reads, and each unique nucleotide sequence was defined as a clonotype. MiTCR v1.1 was used to align clonotypes to the IMGT TRBV, TRBD and TRBJ reference segments. Only V-J combinations with frequency above 0.0001, covering 98% to 99.2% of repertoires, were analysed. A TCS score was defined as the ratio between F50 (clonal expansion) and ExV (chaos), using BLOSUM62-based TCRdist between CDR3 peptides within each V-J. Welch's t-statistics and random forest reduced roughly 540 V-J features to roughly 13, which were used in a naive Bayes classifier (R e1071). Sample size was not statistically predetermined, and investigators were not blinded to group allocation. According to the paper, TCR Vbeta CDR3 sequencing was carried out on about 140 peripheral blood samples, which came from approximately 41 ophthalmopathy, roughly 75 hyperthyroidism and roughly 17 progressor patients.

This sequence was found in a young woman with Graves disease. Donor details come from another sample of the same person, matched by shared clones. This material consisted of peripheral blood mononuclear cells (PBMCs), taken at new diagnosis, from a patient treated with antithyroid drugs.

The DNA sequence is given as TGTGCCAGCAGCGCCCCTGTAGGGGGGGGGGAGTATGGCTACACCTTC. It is translated as CASSAPVGGGEYGYTF. The sequence is built from TRBV7-9 and TRBJ1-2, and TRBD1 may be the D gene, going by 6 matching bases. From cysteine to phenylalanine, the CDR3 is 16 amino acids long. Only the CDR3 part of the read is kept: 48 bases, read in frame from the first base. CDR1 is given as SEHNR and CDR2 as FQNEAQ, both from the germline V gene (reference sequence). V is reduced by 5 bases and J by 5 bases, leaving a spacing of 21 bases between them.